The 3 T cell receptor beta chains in this list originate from one sample, sequenced in a study of shared clonotypes between healthy human individuals. The data were produced by immunoSEQ multiplex PCR, yet TCRdb's version contains in-frame clones alone and is incomplete. This sample carries some 490,000 clones, roughly 80% of them seen once, and the ten largest clones take about an eighth. Sequenced sample: PBMCs. These receptors originate from a woman aged 40 to 50 in good health. Some clones in this sample may be carry-over from other donors' samples.

With regard to this clone: It is likely a read error: a sequence one base away is far more abundant. The chain recombines TRBV7-9 with TRBJ2-1, with D tentatively TRBD1 or TRBD2 (5 bases each). Per germline, CDR1 SEHNR and CDR2 FQNEAQ (reference sequence). CDR3 length: 16 amino acids. The CDR3 loop reads CASSPPEGTSCNEQFF. DNA of the CDR3: TGTGCCAGCAGCCCCCCCGAAGGGACCTCCTGCAATGAGCAGTTCTTC.

The chain combines TRBV7-2 with TRBJ2-3; 10 bases match TRBD2. This CDR3 contains 15 residues. Germline V gene data show CDR1 as SGHTA and CDR2 as FQGNSA. V was pared by 5 bases and J by 2 bases, with 4 bases of the junction left unmatched. The CDR3 bases are TGTGCCAGCAGCCGGGGACTAGCGAACACAGATACGCAGTATTTT. This codes for CASSRGLANTDTQYF.

V and J are TRBV10-1 and TRBJ2-5; tentatively, D is TRBD2 (5 bases). This CDR3 contains 16 residues. Looked up from germline, CDR1 is WNHNN and CDR2 is SYGVQD (reference sequence). Deletions cut 3 bases from V and 3 bases from J, with 17 bases between. CDR3 nucleotides: TGCGCCAGCAGTGATTTGGAGGCGGCAGCTAAAGAGACCCAGTACTTC. Translated, it gives CASSDLEAAAKETQYF.